One and the same sample provided the 2 T cell receptor beta chains below, sequenced in a study of Graves' ophthalmopathy and Graves' hyperthyroidism. The study amplified TCR beta CDR3 regions using RNA transcripts. Following a first-round RT-PCR that used HTBI primers, a second-round multiplex PCR was carried out. TCRdb used MiXCR to reprocess the multiplex PCR reads, holding one entry per CDR3 protein. Among roughly 380,000 distinct CDR3 sequences listed, 15% were seen once. Sequences were obtained from peripheral blood. The source is a woman younger than 35 with stable Graves' hyperthyroidism.

This clonotype was picked up many times. This rearrangement joins TRBV6-2 or TRBV6-3 to TRBJ2-7, with 9 bases identical to TRBD2. With V trimmed by 5 bases and J by 6 bases, 14 bases remained unmatched. Germline CDR1 and CDR2: MNHEY and SVGEGT. The CDR3 is 16 residues long. The CDR3 loop is CASSLSGGVVAGEQYF. In nucleotides, the CDR3 is TGTGCCAGCAGTCTTAGCGGGGGAGTTGTAGCCGGCGAGCAGTACTTC.

This clonotype was observed a few times. For the CDR3, the DNA is TGTGCCAGCAGTCCACCGGGACTAGCGGGCTCCTACGAGCAGTACTTC. This sequence encodes CASSPPGLAGSYEQYF. V usage is TRBV28 and J usage is TRBJ2-7, with 12 positions matching TRBD2. The CDR3 totals 16 residues. The germline V gene encodes CDR1 MDHEN and CDR2 SYDVKM. J lost 0 bases, V lost 5 bases, and 5 bases had no gene match.